The TCR beta chain under discussion was sequenced for a study of blood T cell repertoires in COVID-19. Study in general: Material from acute and convalescent COVID-19 was sourced from the United States, Italy and Spain.

CDR1 is SQVTM, CDR2 ANQGSEA, per germline. V lost 2 bases and J 0 bases, leaving 2 bases between the germline ends. CDR3 length equals 12 residues. Data came from immunoSEQ multiplex PCR; TCRdb stores just in-frame clones and leaves some out. Altogether 140,000 to 150,000 clones are present, more than 75% being singletons, with the ten largest covering 4.8%. The TCR originated in a human donor in a cohort sampled during active COVID-19. V usage is TRBV29-1 and J usage is TRBJ2-4; D remains unclear. The sample consisted of peripheral blood. CDR3 bases: TGCAGCGTTGAACTAGCCAAAAACATTCAGTACTTC. Its protein is CSVELAKNIQYF.